This entry describes one T cell receptor beta chain. The assay ran at deep level. Genomic DNA belonging to each subset was distributed in equal measure over several immunoSEQ plates. Sorted-subset replicate PCRs used roughly 180 ng DNA, approximately 27,000 T cell genomes. Profiled with immunoSEQ multiplex PCR; TCRdb holds only in-frame clones, not every one. Among under 1,900,000 clones listed, around 98.5% were seen once. The data belong to a study of shared clonotypes between healthy human individuals. CD4+ cells yielded CD45RA+ naive and CD45RA-negative memory subsets. The source material was naive CD4+ T cells sorted from blood. Noted subset: CD45RA+ positively selected. The TCR sequence derives from a young man in good health.

DNA for the CDR3: TGTGCCAGCAGTGCGGAGGGGGCTCTCTACGAGCAGTACTTC. The encoded protein is CASSAEGALYEQYF. The V and J genes are TRBV25-1 and TRBJ2-7; weak D call: TRBD1 (7 bases). The CDR3 length is 14 residues. V lost 4 bases, J lost 3 bases, and 13 bases lay in between. Germline values: CDR1 MGHDK, CDR2 SYGVNS.